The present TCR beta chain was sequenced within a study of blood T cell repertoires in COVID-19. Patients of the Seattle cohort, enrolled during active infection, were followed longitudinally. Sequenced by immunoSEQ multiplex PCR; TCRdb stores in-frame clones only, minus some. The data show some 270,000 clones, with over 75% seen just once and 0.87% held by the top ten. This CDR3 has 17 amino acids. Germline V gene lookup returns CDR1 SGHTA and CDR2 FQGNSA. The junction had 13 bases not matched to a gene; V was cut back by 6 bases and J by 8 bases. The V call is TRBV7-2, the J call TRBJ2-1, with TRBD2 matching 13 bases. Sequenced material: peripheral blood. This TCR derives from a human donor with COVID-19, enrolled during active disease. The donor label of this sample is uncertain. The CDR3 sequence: CASSPRLAGGHRDEQFF. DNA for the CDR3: TGTGCCAGCAGTCCAAGACTAGCGGGAGGCCACCGGGATGAGCAGTTCTTC.